This TCR beta chain is from a study of glioma-infiltrating T cells after dendritic cell vaccination. Profiling relied on immunoSEQ multiplex PCR, and the TCRdb table lists in-frame clones only, not all of them. This table has nearly 85,000 clones, 70% to 90% appearing once. The clonotype originates from a human donor with glioblastoma. Specimen: blood, collected before dendritic cell vaccination.

This chain's CDR3 is CASSERGRATDTQYF. The CDR3 bases are TGTGCCAGCAGTGAACGGGGGAGGGCGACAGATACGCAGTATTTT. The chain uses TRBV6-1 and TRBJ2-3; 7 bases are a match to TRBD2. The germline V gene has CDR1 MNHNS and CDR2 SASEGT. Germline trimming cut 2 bases from V and 3 bases from J; bases unmatched to any gene: 5. The CDR3 is 15 amino acids.